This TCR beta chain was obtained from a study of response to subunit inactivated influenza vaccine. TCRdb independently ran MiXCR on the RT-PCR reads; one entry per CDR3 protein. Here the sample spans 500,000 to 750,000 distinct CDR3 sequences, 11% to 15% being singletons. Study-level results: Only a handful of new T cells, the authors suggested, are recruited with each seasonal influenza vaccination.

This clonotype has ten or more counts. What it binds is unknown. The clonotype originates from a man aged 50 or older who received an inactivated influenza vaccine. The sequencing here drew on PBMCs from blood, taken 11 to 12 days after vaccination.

CDR3 sequence: CASSELRVISGNTEAFF. CDR3 in DNA: TGTGCCAGCAGTGAATTAAGAGTTATTTCGGGGAACACTGAAGCTTTCTTT. The chain has TRBV2 and TRBJ1-1, with unresolved D. With 2 bases removed from V and 1 base from J, the gap between germline ends came to 17 bases. The CDR3 has 17 amino acids. Germline-derived CDR1 and CDR2 are SNHLY and FYNNEI.